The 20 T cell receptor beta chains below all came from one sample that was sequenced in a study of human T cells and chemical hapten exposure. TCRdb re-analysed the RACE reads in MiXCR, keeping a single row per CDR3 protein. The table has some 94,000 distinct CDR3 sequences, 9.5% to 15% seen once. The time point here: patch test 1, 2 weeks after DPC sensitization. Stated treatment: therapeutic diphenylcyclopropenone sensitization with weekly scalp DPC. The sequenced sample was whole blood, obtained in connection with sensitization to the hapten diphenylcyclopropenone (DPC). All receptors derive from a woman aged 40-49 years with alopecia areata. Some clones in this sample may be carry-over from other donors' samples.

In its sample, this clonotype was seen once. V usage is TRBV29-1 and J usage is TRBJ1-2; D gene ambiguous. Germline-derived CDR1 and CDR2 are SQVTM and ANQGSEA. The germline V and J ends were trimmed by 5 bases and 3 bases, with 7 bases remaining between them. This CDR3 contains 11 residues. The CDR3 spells CSVTVDYGYTF. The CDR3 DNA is TGCAGCGTTACGGTGGACTATGGCTACACCTTC.

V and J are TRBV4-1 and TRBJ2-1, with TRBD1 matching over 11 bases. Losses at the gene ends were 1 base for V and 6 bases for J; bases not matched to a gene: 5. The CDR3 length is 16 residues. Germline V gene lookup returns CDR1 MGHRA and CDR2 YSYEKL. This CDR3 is CASSQAGTGGSNEQFF. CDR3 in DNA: TGCGCCAGCAGCCAAGCCGGGACAGGGGGGAGCAATGAGCAGTTCTTC.

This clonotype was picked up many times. The CDR3 DNA is TGTGCCAGCAGTTACCTGACAGGGAACACTGAAGCTTTCTTT. This sequence encodes CASSYLTGNTEAFF. This rearrangement joins TRBV6-2 or TRBV6-3 to TRBJ1-1; possible D gene TRBD1, 6 bases. This CDR3 is 14 amino acids long. Trimming removed 2 bases at V and 1 base at J, with 8 bases between. Germline assignment: CDR1 MNHEY and CDR2 SVGEGT.

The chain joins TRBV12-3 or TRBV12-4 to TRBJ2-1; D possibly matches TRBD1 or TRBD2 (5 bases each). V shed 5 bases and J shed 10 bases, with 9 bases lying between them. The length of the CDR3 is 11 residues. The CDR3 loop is CASSTGTEQFF. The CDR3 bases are TGTGCCAGCAGTACCGGGACGGAGCAGTTCTTC.

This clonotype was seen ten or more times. The CDR3: CASRPGTAYNEQFF. CDR3 DNA sequence: TGTGCCAGCAGACCCGGGACCGCCTACAATGAGCAGTTCTTC. V and J are TRBV5-4 and TRBJ2-1; TRBD1 or TRBD2 may be the D gene (5 bases each). CDR3 size: 14 residues. The V and J ends lost 5 bases and 2 bases respectively, with 11 bases between them. Germline V gene lookup returns CDR1 SGHNT and CDR2 YYREEE (reference sequence).

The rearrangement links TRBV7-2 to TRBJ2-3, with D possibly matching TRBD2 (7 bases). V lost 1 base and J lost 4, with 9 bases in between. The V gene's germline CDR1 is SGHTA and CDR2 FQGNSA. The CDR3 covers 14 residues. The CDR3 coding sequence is TGTGCCAGCAGCTTAGGAGGGGGGGCAGATACGCAGTATTTT. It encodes CASSLGGGADTQYF.

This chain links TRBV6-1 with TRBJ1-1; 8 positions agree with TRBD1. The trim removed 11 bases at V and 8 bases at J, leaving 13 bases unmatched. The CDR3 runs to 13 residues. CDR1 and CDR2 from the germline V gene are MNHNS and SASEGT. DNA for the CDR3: TGTGCCGGACGGGTAACAGGGGGAGGAGAAGCTTTCTTT. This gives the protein CAGRVTGGGEAFF.

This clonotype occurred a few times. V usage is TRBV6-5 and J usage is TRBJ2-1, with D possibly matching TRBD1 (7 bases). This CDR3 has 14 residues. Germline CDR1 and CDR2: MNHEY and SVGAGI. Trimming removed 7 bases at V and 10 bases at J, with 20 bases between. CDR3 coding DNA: TGTGCCAGCATCCTTATAGGAGGGGGCCACGAGCAGTTCTTC. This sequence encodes CASILIGGGHEQFF.

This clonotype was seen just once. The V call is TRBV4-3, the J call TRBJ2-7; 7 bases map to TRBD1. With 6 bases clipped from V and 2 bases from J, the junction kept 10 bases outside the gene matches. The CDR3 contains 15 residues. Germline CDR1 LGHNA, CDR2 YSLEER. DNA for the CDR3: TGCGCCAGCAGGGGCAGGGGGACAGACACCTACGAGCAGTACTTC. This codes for CASRGRGTDTYEQYF.

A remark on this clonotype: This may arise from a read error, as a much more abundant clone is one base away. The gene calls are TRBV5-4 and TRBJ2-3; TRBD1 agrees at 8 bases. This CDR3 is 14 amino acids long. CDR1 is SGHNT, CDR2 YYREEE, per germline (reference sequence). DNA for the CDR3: TGTACCAGCAGCCCGCAGGGGGCGGCAGATACGCAGTATTTT. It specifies CTSSPQGAADTQYF.

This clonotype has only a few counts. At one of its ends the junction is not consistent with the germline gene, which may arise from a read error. The CDR3 sequence: CASSRGVSSIYEQYF. The CDR3 DNA reads TGTGCTAGCAGCCGGGGGGTTTCTTCCATCTACGAGCAGTACTTC. The rearrangement uses TRBV7-7 and TRBJ2-7, with 7 bases matching TRBD2. Germline CDR1 SSHAT, CDR2 FNYEAQ (reference sequence). This CDR3 has 15 residues. Together with reference TRBV7-7 and TRBJ2-7, the CDR3 gives the full variable domain: GAGVSQSPRYKVTKRGQDVTLRCDPISSHATLYWYQQALGQGPEFLTYFNYEAQPDKSGLPSDRFSAERPEGSISTLTIQRTEQRDSAMYRCASSRGVSSIYEQYFGPGTRLTVT.

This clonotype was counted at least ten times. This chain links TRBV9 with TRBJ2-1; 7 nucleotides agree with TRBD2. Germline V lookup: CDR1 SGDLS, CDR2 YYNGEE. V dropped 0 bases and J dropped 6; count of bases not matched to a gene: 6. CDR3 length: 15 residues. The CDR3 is CASSVAGRVGNEQFF. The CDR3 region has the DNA TGTGCCAGCAGCGTAGCGGGGAGGGTGGGCAATGAGCAGTTCTTC.

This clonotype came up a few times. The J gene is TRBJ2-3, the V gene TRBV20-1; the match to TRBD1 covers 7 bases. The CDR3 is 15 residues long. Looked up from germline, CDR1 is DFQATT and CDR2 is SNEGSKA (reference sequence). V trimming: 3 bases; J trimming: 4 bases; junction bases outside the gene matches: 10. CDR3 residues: CSARKAGGVSDTQYF. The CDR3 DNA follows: TGCAGTGCTAGGAAGGCAGGGGGAGTTTCAGATACGCAGTATTTT.

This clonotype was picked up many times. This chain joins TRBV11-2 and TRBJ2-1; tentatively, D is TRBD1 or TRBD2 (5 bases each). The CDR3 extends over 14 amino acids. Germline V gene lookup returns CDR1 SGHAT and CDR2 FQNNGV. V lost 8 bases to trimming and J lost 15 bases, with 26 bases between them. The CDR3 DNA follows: TGTGCCAGCTCCTCCGATGGCGACGTGGGACCAGGGTTCTTC. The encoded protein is CASSSDGDVGPGFF.

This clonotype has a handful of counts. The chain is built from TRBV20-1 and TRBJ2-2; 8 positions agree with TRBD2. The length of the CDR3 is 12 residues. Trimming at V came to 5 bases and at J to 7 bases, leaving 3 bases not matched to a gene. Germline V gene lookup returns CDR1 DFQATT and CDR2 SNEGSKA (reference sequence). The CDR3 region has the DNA TGCAGTGCTCAGCGGGAGTTCGGGGAGCTGTTTTTT. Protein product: CSAQREFGELFF.

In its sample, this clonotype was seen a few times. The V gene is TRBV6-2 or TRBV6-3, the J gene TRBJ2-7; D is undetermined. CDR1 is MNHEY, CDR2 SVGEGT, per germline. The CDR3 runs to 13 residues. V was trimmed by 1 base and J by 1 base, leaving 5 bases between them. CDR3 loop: CASSYFRSYEQYF. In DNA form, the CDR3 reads TGTGCCAGCAGTTACTTCAGATCCTACGAGCAGTACTTC.

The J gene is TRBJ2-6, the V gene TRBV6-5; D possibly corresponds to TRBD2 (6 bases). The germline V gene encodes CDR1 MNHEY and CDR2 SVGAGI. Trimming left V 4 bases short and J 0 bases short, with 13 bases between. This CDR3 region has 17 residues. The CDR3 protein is CASSWAGSSSGANVLTF. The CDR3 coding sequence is TGTGCCAGCAGTTGGGCGGGAAGTAGCTCTGGGGCCAACGTCCTGACTTTC.

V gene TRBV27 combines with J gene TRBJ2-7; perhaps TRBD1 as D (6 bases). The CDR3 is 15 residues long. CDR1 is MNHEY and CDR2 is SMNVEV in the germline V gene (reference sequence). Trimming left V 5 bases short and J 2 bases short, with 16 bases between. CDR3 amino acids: CASSPERGLTYEQYF. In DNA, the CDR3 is TGTGCCAGCAGTCCAGAGAGGGGGTTGACCTACGAGCAGTACTTC.

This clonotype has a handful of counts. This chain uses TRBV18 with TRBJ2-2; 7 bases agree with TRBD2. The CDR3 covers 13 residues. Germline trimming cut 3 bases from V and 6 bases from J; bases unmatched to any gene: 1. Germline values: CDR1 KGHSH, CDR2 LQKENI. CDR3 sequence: CASSPAGAGELFF. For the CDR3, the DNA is TGTGCCAGCTCACCCGCGGGGGCCGGGGAGCTGTTTTTT. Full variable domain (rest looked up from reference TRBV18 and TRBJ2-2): NAGVMQNPRHLVRRRGQEARLRCSPMKGHSHVYWYRQLPEEGLKFMVYLQKENIIDESGMPKERFSAEFPKEGPSILRIQQVVRGDSAAYFCASSPAGAGELFFGEGSRLTVL.

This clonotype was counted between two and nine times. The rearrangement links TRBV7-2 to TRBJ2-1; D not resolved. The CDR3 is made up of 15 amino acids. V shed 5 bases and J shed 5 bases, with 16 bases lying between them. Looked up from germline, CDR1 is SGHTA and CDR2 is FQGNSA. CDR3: CASSPRAGHDNEQFF. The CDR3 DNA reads TGTGCCAGCAGCCCTCGGGCAGGCCATGACAATGAGCAGTTCTTC.